This T cell receptor (beta chain) stems from a study of blood T cell repertoires in COVID-19. Overall study context: Acute and convalescent COVID-19 specimens originated in the United States, Italy and Spain.

V was pared by 0 bases and J by 3 bases, with 12 bases between. The length of the CDR3 is 15 residues. Authors' processing steps: Amplifying reference gene primers gave estimates of nucleated cell counts. Measured with immunoSEQ multiplex PCR; TCRdb has only the in-frame clones, and not every one. V and J calls and clone size are as listed in that table; D and trimming were resolved from the DNA. The sample shows 250,000 to 400,000 clones, around 87% of them seen only once. Cohorts were based on clinical histories the participants reported. This clone was seen once. The TCR was taken from a woman aged 30 to 39 who had recovered from COVID-19. The chain is built from TRBV5-3 and TRBJ1-2; no reliable D call. TRBV5-3 is treated as an ORF (open reading frame) with a function not yet certain. Material: PBMCs or T cells enriched from blood (not recorded which). CDR3 sequence: CARSLGPGSDYGYTF. Here the CDR3 DNA reads TGTGCCAGAAGCTTGGGGCCGGGGAGTGACTATGGCTACACCTTC.